Shown below are 22 T cell receptor beta chains from a single sample sequenced in a study of blood T cell repertoires in COVID-19. Method: immunoSEQ multiplex PCR; TCRdb's copy keeps in-frame clones and lacks some. The top ten clones hold 0.75% to 1% of a sample with around 290,000 clones, approximately 86% of them seen once. Sequencing used PBMCs or T cells enriched from blood (not recorded which). All receptors derive from a young woman who had recovered from COVID-19.

V and J are TRBV29-1 and TRBJ1-2, with 8 bases lining up with TRBD1. The CDR3 length is 15 residues. Germline V gives CDR1 SQVTM, CDR2 ANQGSEA. V trimming: 2 bases; J trimming: 4 bases; junction bases outside the gene matches: 9. CDR3: CSVESTLDRGYGYTF. Here the CDR3 DNA reads TGCAGCGTTGAATCGACCCTAGACAGGGGCTATGGCTACACCTTC.

There are a few counts of this clone. V usage is TRBV18 and J usage is TRBJ1-2, with D tentatively TRBD1 (6 bases). The CDR3 extends over 16 amino acids. Looked up from germline, CDR1 is KGHSH and CDR2 is LQKENI. V lost 2 bases, J lost 7 bases, and 20 bases lay in between. CDR3 residues: CASSPYNGDNGGGYTF. CDR3 coding DNA: TGTGCCAGCTCACCATATAACGGGGACAACGGCGGTGGCTACACCTTC.

This sequence joins TRBV12-5 and TRBJ1-2, with 8 bases aligning to TRBD1. The CDR3 length is 14 residues. The V gene's germline CDR1 is LGHNT and CDR2 FRNRAP. J was trimmed by 7 bases and V by 3 bases; bases with no gene match: 7. CDR3 sequence: CASGFSTGAAGYTF. CDR3 DNA sequence: TGTGCTAGTGGTTTCTCGACAGGGGCGGCTGGCTACACCTTC.

The chain links TRBV30 to TRBJ2-7; TRBD2 matches at 13 bases. This CDR3 contains 15 residues. CDR1 is GTSNPN, CDR2 SVGIG, per germline (reference sequence). V dropped 5 bases and J dropped 6; count of bases not matched to a gene: 10. This chain's CDR3 is CAWAPGLAGASEQYF. The CDR3 nucleotides are TGTGCCTGGGCCCCAGGACTAGCGGGAGCCTCCGAGCAGTACTTC.

The J gene is TRBJ1-6, the V gene TRBV30; weak D call: TRBD1 (6 bases). The germline V gene has CDR1 GTSNPN and CDR2 SVGIG (reference sequence). V was shortened by 0 bases and J by 9 bases, with 12 bases between the two germline ends. This CDR3 spans 14 amino acids. Here the CDR3 reads CAWSVGQGSSPLHF. The CDR3 bases are TGTGCCTGGAGTGTAGGGCAGGGGAGTTCACCCCTCCACTTT.

The V and J genes are TRBV6-6 and TRBJ2-3; D perhaps matches TRBD1 (5 bases). V was shortened by 7 bases and J by 2 bases, with 22 bases between the two germline ends. The germline CDR1 and CDR2 sequences are MNHNY and SVGAGI (reference sequence). The CDR3 has 17 amino acids. The CDR3, as DNA: TGTGCCAGCACTCGACGGGTGTTACAGGTATACACAGATACGCAGTATTTT. This codes for CASTRRVLQVYTDTQYF.

V usage is TRBV27 and J usage is TRBJ2-1; 11 bases match TRBD1. The germline gives CDR1 MNHEY, CDR2 SMNVEV (reference sequence). The CDR3 sequence is 13 residues long. V gave up 5 bases and J gave up 9 bases; unmatched junction bases: 3. The CDR3 DNA sequence: TGTGCCAGCAGTGGACAGGGGGCTGTTGAGCAGTTCTTC. It encodes CASSGQGAVEQFF.

The V and J genes are TRBV15 and TRBJ2-5; 12 bases fit TRBD2. CDR1 is LNHNV and CDR2 is YYDKDF in the germline V gene (reference sequence). The CDR3 is made up of 19 amino acids. J was trimmed by 6 bases and V by 0 bases; bases with no gene match: 14. The DNA of the CDR3 is TGTGCCACCAGCAGAGATCCCCTCGAGGTGACTAGCGGGGGAAAGACCCAGTACTTC. This encodes CATSRDPLEVTSGGKTQYF. The full variable domain, with the rest looked up from reference TRBV15 and TRBJ2-5, is DAMVIQNPRYQVTQFGKPVTLSCSQTLNHNVMYWYQQKSSQAPKLLFHYYDKDFNNEADTPDNFQSRRPNTSFCFLDIRSPGLGDTAMYLCATSRDPLEVTSGGKTQYFGPGTRLLVL.

The chain has TRBV3-1 (or the pseudogene TRBV3-2) and TRBJ2-7; TRBD2 agrees at 16 bases. Losses at the gene ends were 4 bases for V and 6 bases for J; bases not matched to a gene: 9. Germline V CDR1 and CDR2: LGHDT, YNNKEL (reference sequence). The CDR3 consists of 17 residues. CDR3 bases: TGTGCCAGCAGCCCGGGACTAGCGGGAGGGCCTCTCTCCGAGCAGTACTTC. Residues: CASSPGLAGGPLSEQYF.

The gene calls are TRBV5-1 and TRBJ2-5, with TRBD2 matching 8 bases. From germline, CDR1 is SGHRS and CDR2 YFSETQ. Unmatched junction bases numbered 12, after V lost 7 bases and J lost 4 bases. The CDR3 runs 15 residues. CDR3 in DNA: TGCGCCAGCTCTACGGGGCGGGGGGACTTAGAGACCCAGTACTTC. As protein: CASSTGRGDLETQYF.

As for this clone: The junction and the germline gene differ at one end; a read error may be behind it. The chain recombines TRBV9 with TRBJ2-7; D uncertain. The CDR3 loop spans 14 amino acids. The V gene's germline CDR1 is SGDLS and CDR2 YYNGEE. The CDR3 sequence is CASNVDQAYYEQYF. The CDR3 DNA sequence: TGTGCCAGCAACGTAGATCAGGCCTACTACGAGCAGTACTTC.

V usage is TRBV11-3 and J usage is TRBJ2-7; 10 positions match TRBD2. V was clipped by 3 bases and J by 3 bases; unmatched bases: 5. The CDR3 length is 15 residues. Germline loops: CDR1 SGHNT, CDR2 YENEEA. CDR3 loop: CASSFGTSVGYEQYF. The CDR3 nucleotides are TGTGCCAGCAGCTTCGGGACTAGCGTCGGCTACGAGCAGTACTTC.

This rearrangement joins TRBV19 to TRBJ2-1; TRBD2 is a possible D gene (6 bases). There are 15 residues in the CDR3. V lost 6 bases to trimming and J lost 4 bases, with 16 bases between them. The germline CDR1 and CDR2 sequences are LNHDA and SQIVND (reference sequence). This CDR3 is CASRVVGGEYNEQFF. The CDR3 DNA is TGTGCCAGTAGAGTCGTGGGGGGTGAGTACAATGAGCAGTTCTTC.

The chain couples TRBV28 to TRBJ1-2, with D maybe TRBD1 (6 bases). CDR3 length: 12 amino acids. The V and J ends lost 6 bases and 6 bases respectively, with 11 bases between them. Germline CDR1 MDHEN, CDR2 SYDVKM. This chain's CDR3 is CASRRSGDGYTF. In DNA form, the CDR3 reads TGTGCCAGCAGACGGTCAGGGGATGGCTACACCTTC.

This chain joins TRBV19 and TRBJ2-7, with TRBD2 as a possible D gene (6 bases). The CDR3 sequence is 14 residues long. The germline V and J ends were trimmed by 6 bases and 3 bases, with 15 bases remaining between them. Germline CDR1 and CDR2: LNHDA and SQIVND (reference sequence). The CDR3 coding sequence is TGTGCCAGTAGCACTAGCATCGTGGGCTACGAGCAGTACTTC. Encoded protein: CASSTSIVGYEQYF.

V and J are TRBV4-1 and TRBJ1-2; D call uncertain. Trimming took 1 base from V and 1 from J, leaving 10 bases between them. Per germline, CDR1 MGHRA and CDR2 YSYEKL. This CDR3 spans 15 amino acids. CDR3: CASSQAGDGNYGYTF. Here the CDR3 DNA reads TGCGCCAGCAGCCAAGCAGGCGACGGTAACTATGGCTACACCTTC.

The chain uses TRBV2 and TRBJ1-4; 7 nucleotides match TRBD1. Germline values: CDR1 SNHLY, CDR2 FYNNEI. The junction had 14 bases not matched to a gene; V was cut back by 8 bases and J by 11 bases. This CDR3 spans 14 amino acids. CDR3 nucleotide sequence: TGTGCCAGCTACAGGGGTCTGGGGTCGGGGAAACTGTTTTTT. Encoded protein: CASYRGLGSGKLFF.

This chain joins TRBV5-1 and TRBJ2-5, with a weak D call TRBD1 (6 bases). Germline values: CDR1 SGHRS, CDR2 YFSETQ. The length of the CDR3 is 15 residues. Trimming left V 0 bases short and J 3 bases short, with 12 bases between. In DNA, the CDR3 is TGCGCCAGCAGCTTGGTGCTCGGGGACAAAGAGACCCAGTACTTC. Its translation is CASSLVLGDKETQYF.

This chain connects TRBV4-3 to TRBJ2-7, with no clear D. Germline-derived CDR1 and CDR2 are LGHNA and YSLEER. Trimming pared 0 bases from V and 4 bases from J, leaving 16 bases between. This CDR3 is built from 16 residues. The CDR3 loop is CASSQDLEESYYEQYF. The CDR3 DNA follows: TGCGCCAGCAGCCAAGATTTAGAGGAATCCTATTACGAGCAGTACTTC.

The V call is TRBV30, the J call TRBJ1-1; D gene uncertain. The germline V and J ends were trimmed by 1 base and 4 bases, with 4 bases remaining between them. Germline values: CDR1 GTSNPN, CDR2 SVGIG (reference sequence). The CDR3 covers 11 residues. The CDR3, as DNA: TGTGCCTGGAGTGACGGCACTGAAGCTTTCTTT. This codes for CAWSDGTEAFF.

The CDR3 sequence is CARSFSGGLSTDTQYF. CDR3 DNA: TGTGCCAGAAGCTTTAGCGGGGGCCTTAGCACAGATACGCAGTATTTT. The gene calls are TRBV5-3 and TRBJ2-3, with 9 nucleotides matching TRBD2. TRBV5-3 is placed among ORFs of uncertain function. CDR3 length: 16 amino acids. Trimming at V came to 2 bases and at J to 0 bases, leaving 4 bases not matched to a gene.

The chain uses TRBV7-6 and TRBJ2-5; 13 nucleotides line up with TRBD2. The CDR3 is 20 residues long. Germline V gene lookup returns CDR1 SGHVS and CDR2 FNYEAQ. J gave up 2 bases and V 1 base, and 13 bases lay outside the gene matches. The CDR3 sequence is CASSLGPPPRLAGGQETQYF. In DNA, the CDR3 is TGTGCCAGCAGCTTAGGTCCGCCTCCTAGACTAGCGGGGGGACAAGAGACCCAGTACTTC.